These 16 T cell receptor beta chains were all obtained from the same sample, sequenced in a study of graft-versus-host responses after intestinal transplantation. Assay used: immunoSEQ multiplex PCR; TCRdb lists only in-frame clones, some missing. Of fewer than 15,000 clones listed, under 45% are singletons. Plates contained approximately 200,000 CFSE-labeled responder cells and approximately 200,000 irradiated, violet-dye-labeled stimulator cells. The starting material was alloreactive CD8+ T cells from a mixed lymphocyte reaction culture, obtained before intestinal transplant. As to subset: CFSE-low proliferating T cells sorted from approximately 6-day pre-transplant mixed lymphocyte reaction (GvH or HvG direction). These receptors were collected from a human patient who received an intestinal transplant.

The rearrangement uses TRBV6-6 and TRBJ2-3; perhaps TRBD1 as D (6 bases). Per the germline V gene, CDR1 is MNHNY and CDR2 is SVGAGI (reference sequence). The CDR3 sequence is 13 residues long. Trimming pared 4 bases from V and 5 bases from J, leaving 10 bases between. The CDR3 bases are TGTGCCAGCAGTTTGACAGGAGGAGATACGCAGTATTTT. It encodes CASSLTGGDTQYF.

This clone was seen just once. This chain uses TRBV19 with TRBJ2-1; 7 nucleotides align to TRBD2. The germline V gene encodes CDR1 LNHDA and CDR2 SQIVND (reference sequence). V trimming: 7 bases; J trimming: 7 bases; junction bases outside the gene matches: 13. The CDR3 extends over 15 amino acids. The CDR3 sequence is CASTKRGDLGNEQFF. The CDR3 nucleotides read TGTGCCAGTACCAAACGGGGGGACTTAGGAAATGAGCAGTTCTTC.

This clone was detected only a few times. The CDR3: CASSLEAGGITDTQYF. DNA for the CDR3: TGCGCCAGCAGCTTGGAAGCGGGGGGGATCACAGATACGCAGTATTTT. V gene TRBV5-1 combines with J gene TRBJ2-3; TRBD2 aligns across 10 bases. The CDR3 length is 16 residues. Germline CDR1 SGHRS, CDR2 YFSETQ. Trimming cost V 0 bases and J 2 bases; bases outside gene matches: 3.

The DNA of the CDR3 is TGTGCCAGTAGTACCTTTACAGGGGTCGCTGAAGCTTTCTTT. Translating gives CASSTFTGVAEAFF. The gene calls are TRBV19 and TRBJ1-1, with 7 nucleotides matching TRBD1. V lost 4 bases, J lost 6 bases, and 8 bases stayed unmatched. Germline V CDR1 and CDR2: LNHDA, SQIVND (reference sequence). The CDR3 covers 14 residues.

The CDR3 DNA sequence: TGCGCCAGCAGCATAGCGGGGGGCTACAATGAGCAGTTCTTC. This sequence encodes CASSIAGGYNEQFF. The rearrangement joins TRBV10-2 to TRBJ2-1; 10 bases align to TRBD2. CDR1 and CDR2 from the germline V gene are WSHSY and SAAADI. J lost 3 bases, V lost 6 bases, and 2 bases had no gene match. CDR3 length equals 14 residues.

Sample share makes this clone medium-sized (0.01 to 0.1%). The rearrangement links TRBV5-1 to TRBJ2-7; 10 bases are shared with TRBD1. V trimming: 4 bases; J trimming: 3 bases; junction bases outside the gene matches: 4. This CDR3 has 14 amino acids. Germline loops: CDR1 SGHRS, CDR2 YFSETQ. The CDR3 region has the DNA TGCGCCAGCAGCCAGGGGACAGGGGACTACGAGCAGTACTTC. Protein product: CASSQGTGDYEQYF.

The chain combines TRBV9 with TRBJ2-3; 7 bases are shared with TRBD1. There are 17 residues in the CDR3. Trimming removed 4 bases from V and 0 bases from J; junction bases left unmatched: 11. Germline CDR1 and CDR2: SGDLS and YYNGEE. DNA for the CDR3: TGTGCCAGCAGCCCGCGACTCGACAGGGAAAGCACAGATACGCAGTATTTT. Its translation: CASSPRLDRESTDTQYF.

The chain carries TRBV9 and TRBJ2-1; 8 bases are shared with TRBD2. The CDR3 has 14 amino acids. Per germline, CDR1 SGDLS and CDR2 YYNGEE. V lost 0 bases to trimming and J lost 11 bases; unmatched junction nucleotides: 7. CDR3 in amino acids: CASSVGNSGDKQFF. Here the CDR3 DNA reads TGTGCCAGCAGCGTAGGTAATAGCGGGGATAAGCAGTTCTTC.

This chain links TRBV19 with TRBJ1-4; TRBD1 might be the D (6 bases). Trimming shortened V by 3 bases and J by 6 bases, and 14 bases separated the two germline ends. The CDR3 is 15 amino acids. Germline V CDR1 and CDR2: LNHDA, SQIVND (reference sequence). In nucleotides, the CDR3 is TGTGCCAGTAGTATGTATCAGGGGTTTGATGAAAAACTGTTTTTT. Protein sequence: CASSMYQGFDEKLFF.

The chain carries TRBV27 and TRBJ2-7; tentative D call: TRBD1 (6 bases). V lost 3 bases, J lost 5 bases, and 14 bases lay in between. The germline gives CDR1 MNHEY, CDR2 SMNVEV (reference sequence). The CDR3 is 14 amino acids. CDR3 protein: CASSLQGSAHEQYF. Here the CDR3 DNA reads TGTGCCAGCAGTTTGCAGGGGAGCGCCCACGAGCAGTACTTC.

CDR3: CASRGPPEAFF. The CDR3 region has the DNA TGTGCCAGTAGGGGTCCCCCCGAGGCTTTCTTT. The genes are TRBV19 and TRBJ1-1; D is ambiguous. The length of the CDR3 is 11 residues. Germline assignment: CDR1 LNHDA and CDR2 SQIVND (reference sequence). Trimming shortened V by 6 bases and J by 11 bases, and 13 bases separated the two germline ends.

By its share, this clone is medium-sized (0.01 to 0.1%). V is TRBV27 and J is TRBJ1-6; the D is unclear. With 5 bases removed from V and 7 bases from J, the gap between germline ends came to 9 bases. In germline, CDR1 is MNHEY, CDR2 SMNVEV (reference sequence). There are 13 residues in the CDR3. CDR3 nucleotide sequence: TGTGCCAGCAGTGTCAATTCCAATTCACCCCTCCACTTT. Its translation is CASSVNSNSPLHF.

The V gene is TRBV13, the J gene TRBJ1-1, with D possibly TRBD1 on 6 matching bases. The CDR3 length is 12 residues. Between the trimmed V and J ends, which lost 6 bases and 1 base, there was a span of 6 bases. Looked up from germline, CDR1 is PRHDT and CDR2 is FYEKMQ (reference sequence). As DNA, the CDR3 is TGTGCCAGCAGACAGGGGAACACTGAAGCTTTCTTT. This encodes CASRQGNTEAFF. The variable domain in full, with the rest retrieved from reference TRBV13 and TRBJ1-1, is AAGVIQSPRHLIKEKRETATLKCYPIPRHDTVYWYQQGPGQDPQFLISFYEKMQSDKGSIPDRFSAQQFSDYHSELNMSSLELGDSALYFCASRQGNTEAFFGQGTRLTVV.

This chain joins TRBV4-1 and TRBJ2-7, with 9 positions matching TRBD1. Germline assignment: CDR1 MGHRA and CDR2 YSYEKL. Trimming removed 0 bases from V and 4 bases from J; junction bases left unmatched: 4. This CDR3 is 15 amino acids long. The CDR3 DNA follows: TGCGCCAGCAGCCAAGATCCCGGACAGGGGTACGAGCAGTACTTC. It is translated as CASSQDPGQGYEQYF.

The sample holds a few counts of this clone. The chain carries TRBV13 and TRBJ2-3; 11 bases align to TRBD2. V gave up 4 bases and J gave up 2 bases; unmatched junction bases: 5. Germline V gene sequence: CDR1 PRHDT, CDR2 FYEKMQ (reference sequence). The CDR3 extends over 16 amino acids. DNA of the CDR3: TGTGCCAGCAGCTCTTTTAGCGGGGGGGCCACAGATACGCAGTATTTT. Protein sequence: CASSSFSGGATDTQYF.

This clone was picked up a small number of times. Here the CDR3 reads CASSLVGPTGELFF. The CDR3 region has the DNA TGTGCCAGCAGCTTAGTAGGTCCCACCGGGGAGCTGTTTTTT. J is TRBJ2-2 and V is TRBV7-2, with D uncertain. The CDR3 length is 14 residues. Germline-derived CDR1 and CDR2 are SGHTA and FQGNSA. Trimming pared 1 base from V and 4 bases from J, leaving 7 bases between.